Listed below are T cell receptor beta chains from one sample, sequenced in a study of Graves' ophthalmopathy and Graves' hyperthyroidism. TCRdb re-derived calls from the multiplex PCR reads in MiXCR, one entry per CDR3 protein. The repertoire consists of 400,000 or so distinct CDR3 sequences, with 15% occurring once and the leading ten covering roughly 7%. Sequences were obtained from peripheral blood. These receptors all stem from a woman between 18 and 30 years old with stable Graves' hyperthyroidism. Each CDR3 is given with its conserved first and last residue. Each record gives: J gene, V gene, CDR3 protein.

J gene: TRBJ1-6
V gene: TRBV6-1
CDR3 protein: CASVASGEGNSPLHF

J gene: TRBJ1-2
V gene: TRBV7-2
CDR3 protein: CASSLQRHYGYTF

J gene: TRBJ2-7
V gene: TRBV6-1
CDR3 protein: CASSRWGSSYEQYF

J gene: TRBJ2-5
V gene: TRBV19
CDR3 protein: CASTPQGRKETQYF

J gene: TRBJ1-6
V gene: TRBV9
CDR3 protein: CASSARVGSSYNSPLHF

J gene: TRBJ1-2
V gene: TRBV5-1
CDR3 protein: CASSPGAGRNGYTF

J gene: TRBJ1-1
V gene: TRBV20-1
CDR3 protein: CSARVGGAGNTEAFF

J gene: TRBJ1-1
V gene: TRBV6-5
CDR3 protein: CASSYARGEAFF

J gene: TRBJ2-4
V gene: TRBV29-1
CDR3 protein: CSVVAERDIQYF

J gene: TRBJ2-7
V gene: TRBV28
CDR3 protein: CASLSGTGPYEQYF

J gene: TRBJ1-2
V gene: TRBV5-6
CDR3 protein: CASSLTGVTYGYTF

J gene: TRBJ1-2
V gene: TRBV29-1
CDR3 protein: CSVAEGLGYTF

J gene: TRBJ2-7
V gene: TRBV7-2
CDR3 protein: CASSSLSGSSYEQYF

J gene: TRBJ1-1
V gene: TRBV28
CDR3 protein: CASSREGVVNTEAFF

J gene: TRBJ1-1
V gene: TRBV12-3/TRBV12-4
CDR3 protein: CASSLLAAEAFF

J gene: TRBJ2-7
V gene: TRBV2
CDR3 protein: CASGRDDEQYF

J gene: TRBJ2-7
V gene: TRBV5-1
CDR3 protein: CASSLAEVNEQYF

J gene: TRBJ1-1
V gene: TRBV6-2/TRBV6-3
CDR3 protein: CASSYQTMNTEAFF

J gene: TRBJ1-2
V gene: TRBV9
CDR3 protein: CASSGHSLNDYGYTF

J gene: TRBJ2-7
V gene: TRBV6-2/TRBV6-3
CDR3 protein: CASRRSGGEYEQYF

J gene: TRBJ1-6
V gene: TRBV7-2
CDR3 protein: CASSLLTNPSYNSPLHF

J gene: TRBJ2-5
V gene: TRBV6-1
CDR3 protein: CASSGGTETQYF

J gene: TRBJ1-5
V gene: TRBV12-3/TRBV12-4
CDR3 protein: CASRSGALTGQPQHF

J gene: TRBJ1-1
V gene: TRBV6-2/TRBV6-3
CDR3 protein: CASSYFRPTDAFF

J gene: TRBJ2-5
V gene: TRBV7-2
CDR3 protein: CASINPRVGIETQYF

J gene: TRBJ2-7
V gene: TRBV20-1
CDR3 protein: CSARILGGGGYYYERYF

J gene: TRBJ2-2
V gene: TRBV6-5
CDR3 protein: CASSYLGQVSTGELFF

J gene: TRBJ2-7
V gene: TRBV14
CDR3 protein: CASSETSSYEQYF

J gene: TRBJ2-2
V gene: TRBV4-1
CDR3 protein: CASSQSGLGELFF

J gene: TRBJ2-2
V gene: TRBV12-3/TRBV12-4
CDR3 protein: CASRPTSGAGTGELFF

J gene: TRBJ2-7
V gene: TRBV12-3/TRBV12-4
CDR3 protein: CASSLPLASYEQYF

J gene: TRBJ2-2
V gene: TRBV10-2
CDR3 protein: CASSESLGAPELFF

J gene: TRBJ2-7
V gene: TRBV11-2
CDR3 protein: CASSLDPGFFEQYF

J gene: TRBJ1-1
V gene: TRBV28
CDR3 protein: CASSPHRVSEAFF

J gene: TRBJ2-5
V gene: TRBV7-6
CDR3 protein: CASSRDYRSEETKYF

J gene: TRBJ2-2
V gene: TRBV5-1
CDR3 protein: CASSFSGGRELFF

J gene: TRBJ1-5
V gene: TRBV15
CDR3 protein: CATSPPDRGSNQPQHF

J gene: TRBJ1-6
V gene: TRBV12-3/TRBV12-4
CDR3 protein: CASSPSADSPLHF

J gene: TRBJ1-1
V gene: TRBV12-5
CDR3 protein: CASGLSMDTEAFF

J gene: TRBJ2-4
V gene: TRBV20-1
CDR3 protein: CSARQGAVNIQYF

J gene: TRBJ2-7
V gene: TRBV27
CDR3 protein: CASSLGTRKREQYF

J gene: TRBJ1-5
V gene: TRBV6-1
CDR3 protein: CASSQGGAYSNQPQHF

J gene: TRBJ2-5
V gene: TRBV12-3/TRBV12-4
CDR3 protein: CASSLSPPREETQYF

J gene: TRBJ1-2
V gene: TRBV7-9
CDR3 protein: CASRTGPLRGYTF

J gene: TRBJ1-1
V gene: TRBV6-5
CDR3 protein: CASSYIAETRKAFF

J gene: TRBJ1-2
V gene: TRBV19
CDR3 protein: CASSISRMDYGYTF

J gene: TRBJ2-2
V gene: TRBV28
CDR3 protein: CASSTMTGKVVITGELFF

J gene: TRBJ1-2
V gene: TRBV5-1
CDR3 protein: CASSSGQGADGYTF

J gene: TRBJ2-4
V gene: TRBV7-3
CDR3 protein: CASSPGPQGNGAKNIQYF

J gene: TRBJ1-2
V gene: TRBV6-5
CDR3 protein: CASSYSPGDPHYGYTF

J gene: TRBJ2-7
V gene: TRBV29-1
CDR3 protein: CSVAGGYEQYF

J gene: TRBJ2-7
V gene: TRBV4-2
CDR3 protein: CASSPRTSGGAYEQYF

J gene: TRBJ2-7
V gene: TRBV5-1
CDR3 protein: CASSLGVSGGASYEQYF

J gene: TRBJ1-2
V gene: TRBV12-5
CDR3 protein: CASGTRAWGYGYTF

J gene: TRBJ1-1
V gene: TRBV7-2
CDR3 protein: CASSLPGQGAFNTEAFF

J gene: TRBJ1-1
V gene: TRBV6-5
CDR3 protein: CASSYSSRATDTEAFF

J gene: TRBJ2-7
V gene: TRBV5-1
CDR3 protein: CASSLVGTGYSYEQYF

J gene: TRBJ1-1
V gene: TRBV5-1
CDR3 protein: CASSLERNTEAFF

J gene: TRBJ2-4
V gene: TRBV6-2/TRBV6-3
CDR3 protein: CASSRRPGLASQWKKNIQYF

J gene: TRBJ2-7
V gene: TRBV12-3/TRBV12-4
CDR3 protein: CASSLRARDSSYEQYF